What follows describes a single T cell receptor (beta chain). Its cognate antigen is unknown. This specimen belongs to a study of blood T cells in healthy people across ages. Study background: About one barcoded beta molecule was captured per two T cells (by template switching).

Sample-barcoded 5' priming and a J-beta primer mix drove a second PCR of about 6 to 12 cycles. TCRdb re-derived calls from the 5' RACE reads in MiXCR, one entry per CDR3 protein. The table records about 1,500,000 distinct CDR3 sequences, 35% to 45% of them present only once. V trimming: 5 bases; J trimming: 3 bases; junction bases outside the gene matches: 6. The CDR3 spans 15 residues. Germline V gives CDR1 DFQATT, CDR2 SNEGSKA (reference sequence). Whole-study results and caveats: The study could not conclusively compare naive and antigen-experienced cells, given its unsorted PBMCs. Significant beta diversity loss was already apparent by age approximately 42, declining roughly linearly.

What was sequenced was blood. The chain couples TRBV20-1 to TRBJ2-1, with 11 bases matching TRBD2. The clonotype comes from a woman aged 18-29 years in good health. As DNA, the CDR3 is TGCAGTGCTGGATCCGGGACTAGCGGCTACAATGAGCAGTTCTTC. Amino acids: CSAGSGTSGYNEQFF.